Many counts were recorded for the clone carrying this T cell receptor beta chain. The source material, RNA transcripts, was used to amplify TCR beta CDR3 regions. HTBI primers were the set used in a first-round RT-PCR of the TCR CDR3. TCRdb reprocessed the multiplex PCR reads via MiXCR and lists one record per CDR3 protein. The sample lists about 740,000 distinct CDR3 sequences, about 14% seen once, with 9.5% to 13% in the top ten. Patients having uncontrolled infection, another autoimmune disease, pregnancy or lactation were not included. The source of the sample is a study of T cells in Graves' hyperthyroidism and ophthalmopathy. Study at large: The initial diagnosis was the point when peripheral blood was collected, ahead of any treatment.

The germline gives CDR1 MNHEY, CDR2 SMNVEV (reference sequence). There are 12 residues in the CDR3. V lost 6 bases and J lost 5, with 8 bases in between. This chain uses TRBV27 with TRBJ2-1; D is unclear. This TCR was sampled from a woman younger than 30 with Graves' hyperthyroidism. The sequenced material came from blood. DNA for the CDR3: TGTGCCAGCAGGATCAGCAACAATGAGCAGTTCTTC. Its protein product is CASRISNNEQFF.